Here is one TCR beta chain with its context. Its specificity is not known. These data belong to a study of CD8 T cells in Susac syndrome. The V end lost 1 base, the J end lost 3 bases, and 13 bases lay between the germline ends. The germline CDR1 and CDR2 sequences are SEHNR and FQNEAQ (reference sequence). This CDR3 spans 16 amino acids. Random hexamers primed reverse transcription of about 0.5 to 1 ug RNA. TCRdb recomputed calls from the immunoSEQ multiplex PCR reads with MiXCR, one row per CDR3 protein. The table lists approximately 150,000 distinct CDR3 sequences, roughly 93% of them singletons. Study-wide results and caveats: As the study acknowledged, the number of individuals in its TCR sequencing and HLA analysis was relatively small.

This receptor was obtained from a human donor in good health. Source material: CD4+ T cells from PBMCs. The V and J genes are TRBV7-9 and TRBJ1-5; weak D call: TRBD1 (5 bases). This chain's CDR3 is CASSLVVGDPNQPQHF. CDR3 DNA sequence: TGTGCCAGCAGCTTAGTGGTGGGGGACCCCAATCAGCCCCAGCATTTT.